One and the same sample provided the 27 T cell receptor beta chains below, sequenced in a study of beta chain features in type 1 diabetes. The authors reverse transcribed all of the isolated RNA, so sequencing captured expressed TCRB transcripts. Sequenced by immunoSEQ multiplex PCR; TCRdb stores in-frame clones only, minus some. The table records approximately 170,000 clones, over 7.5% of them present only once. Sequenced input: central memory CD4+ T cells from blood. These receptors all stem from a woman in her late teens or twenties in good health.

CDR3 sequence reads: CSADGGYEQYF. CDR3 sequence (DNA): TGCAGTGCCGATGGAGGCTACGAGCAGTACTTC. This chain uses TRBV20-1 with TRBJ2-7, with a weak D call TRBD2 (5 bases). Trimming took off 6 bases at V and 3 bases at J, with 9 bases between the two ends. CDR1 DFQATT and CDR2 SNEGSKA come from the germline V gene (reference sequence). This CDR3 has 11 amino acids.

In its sample, this clone was seen a few times. V usage is TRBV19 and J usage is TRBJ2-1; 8 positions agree with TRBD1. Per the germline V gene, CDR1 is LNHDA and CDR2 is SQIVND (reference sequence). The CDR3 spans 15 residues. Unmatched junction bases numbered 6, after V lost 4 bases and J lost 4 bases. CDR3 region: CASSRQGLRYNEQFF. The CDR3 DNA follows: TGTGCCAGTAGTAGACAGGGGTTGAGGTACAATGAGCAGTTCTTC.

The rearrangement joins TRBV9 to TRBJ2-2, with D perhaps matching TRBD2 (6 bases). CDR1 and CDR2 from the germline V gene are SGDLS and YYNGEE. Trimming took 2 bases from V and 1 from J, leaving 12 bases between them. The CDR3 covers 16 residues. This CDR3 is CASSVFPAGNTGELFF. For the CDR3, the DNA is TGTGCCAGCAGCGTGTTTCCAGCGGGGAACACCGGGGAGCTGTTTTTT.

The rearrangement uses TRBV5-4 and TRBJ2-7; D possibly corresponds to TRBD2 (5 bases). The V end was cut by 0 bases, the J end by 4 bases, with 14 bases between. The CDR3 loop spans 15 amino acids. Germline CDR1 SGHNT, CDR2 YYREEE (reference sequence). The CDR3 nucleotides read TGTGCCAGCAGCTTGGCTTACGGGGTTCAATACGAGCAGTACTTC. Its protein is CASSLAYGVQYEQYF.

The rearrangement links TRBV4-1 to TRBJ2-7; possibly TRBD1 for D (6 bases). The V gene's germline CDR1 is MGHRA and CDR2 YSYEKL. This CDR3 has 16 amino acids. V was cut by 0 bases and J by 3 bases, with 15 bases left in between. The CDR3 sequence is CASSQEASGQIYEQYF. CDR3 nucleotides: TGCGCCAGCAGCCAAGAGGCATCCGGACAGATCTACGAGCAGTACTTC.

This clone was detected only a few times. The gene calls are TRBV12-5 and TRBJ2-3; 11 positions match TRBD2. Per germline, CDR1 LGHNT and CDR2 FRNRAP. J gave up 2 bases and V 1 base, and 2 bases lay outside the gene matches. CDR3 length: 16 amino acids. In DNA form, the CDR3 reads TGTGCTAGTGGTTTGGGACTAGCGGGGCCCACAGATACGCAGTATTTT. It yields the protein CASGLGLAGPTDTQYF.

This clone was picked up a small number of times. The chain combines TRBV7-9 with TRBJ1-5; D is possibly TRBD1 (5 bases). The CDR3 has 12 residues. Germline CDR1 reads SEHNR; CDR2 reads FQNEAQ (reference sequence). V was trimmed by 5 bases and J by 7 bases, leaving 9 bases between them. The CDR3 DNA sequence: TGTGCCAGCAGCCGGGGGGACCAGCCCCAGCATTTT. Protein product: CASSRGDQPQHF. The full variable domain, in which reference TRBV7-9 and TRBJ1-5 provide the parts outside the CDR3, is DTGVSQNPRHKITKRGQNVTFRCDPISEHNRLYWYRQTLGQGPEFLTYFQNEAQLEKSRLLSDRFSAERPKGSFSTLEIQRTEQGDSAMYLCASSRGDQPQHFGDGTRLSIL.

This clone was recorded only once. The V and J genes are TRBV5-1 and TRBJ2-3, with 11 positions matching TRBD2. Per the germline V gene, CDR1 is SGHRS and CDR2 is YFSETQ. This CDR3 is built from 16 residues. V lost 5 bases to trimming and J lost 4 bases; unmatched junction nucleotides: 9. The CDR3 DNA reads TGCGCCAGCAGTTTTCTAGCGGGAGGAGAGGCAGATACGCAGTATTTT. Amino acids: CASSFLAGGEADTQYF.

This clone was counted many times. V gene TRBV4-3 combines with J gene TRBJ2-5; 7 bases are shared with TRBD1. Germline V gene sequence: CDR1 LGHNA, CDR2 YSLEER. V lost 4 bases to trimming and J lost 1 base; unmatched junction nucleotides: 6. The CDR3 is made up of 15 amino acids. The DNA for the CDR3 is TGCGCCAGCAGCCTCCTCGGGACAGCCCAAGAGACCCAGTACTTC. It codes for CASSLLGTAQETQYF.

This clone has just a few counts. The chain couples TRBV18 to TRBJ2-7; D may be TRBD2 (6 bases). The germline gives CDR1 KGHSH, CDR2 LQKENI. Trimming stripped 2 bases from V and 3 bases from J, with 8 bases between. The CDR3 length is 13 residues. The CDR3 here is CASSPGGGYEQYF. DNA for the CDR3: TGTGCCAGCTCACCAGGGGGAGGCTACGAGCAGTACTTC.

This chain uses TRBV5-1 with TRBJ2-7; 7 nucleotides line up with TRBD1. This CDR3 has 15 residues. V dropped 4 bases and J dropped 2; count of bases not matched to a gene: 9. CDR1 SGHRS and CDR2 YFSETQ come from the germline V gene. The CDR3 DNA is TGCGCCAGCAGCCCGAACAGGGGATTCACCTACGAGCAGTACTTC. This codes for CASSPNRGFTYEQYF. Looking up the rest from reference TRBV5-1 and TRBJ2-7 gives the full variable domain: KAGVTQTPRYLIKTRGQQVTLSCSPISGHRSVSWYQQTPGQGLQFLFEYFSETQRNKGNFPGRFSGRQFSNSRSEMNVSTLELGDSALYLCASSPNRGFTYEQYFGPGTRLTVT.

CDR3 in DNA: TGTGCCAGCAGCGAAGGACTAGCGGGAACCGAGCAGTACTTC. This gives the protein CASSEGLAGTEQYF. The chain uses TRBV7-9 and TRBJ2-7; 12 bases agree with TRBD2. The CDR3 runs to 14 residues. The V and J ends lost 5 bases and 6 bases, in that order; junction bases with no gene match: 5. From germline, CDR1 is SEHNR and CDR2 FQNEAQ (reference sequence).

The chain carries TRBV27 and TRBJ2-7; D possibly corresponds to TRBD1 (5 bases). This CDR3 has 15 residues. V shed 5 bases and J shed 2 bases, with 16 bases lying between them. The germline gives CDR1 MNHEY, CDR2 SMNVEV (reference sequence). CDR3 loop: CASSPRQRTTYEQYF. Here the CDR3 DNA reads TGTGCCAGCAGTCCGCGACAGAGGACAACCTACGAGCAGTACTTC.

This clone showed up many times. The CDR3: CATKGGVNTGELFF. CDR3 nucleotides: TGTGCCACAAAGGGAGGGGTGAACACCGGGGAGCTGTTTTTT. The gene calls are TRBV30 and TRBJ2-2, with 7 bases that match TRBD2. Trimming cost V 8 bases and J 1 base; bases outside gene matches: 7. The CDR3 consists of 14 residues. In germline, CDR1 is GTSNPN, CDR2 SVGIG (reference sequence).

This clone was seen more than once but under ten times. V usage is TRBV5-6 and J usage is TRBJ2-3; D unclear. CDR1 is SGHDT, CDR2 YYEEEE, per germline. Trimming shortened V by 4 bases and J by 6 bases, and 9 bases separated the two germline ends. This CDR3 has 12 amino acids. CDR3 in amino acids: CASSLRWDTQYF. CDR3 DNA sequence: TGTGCCAGCAGCCTCAGGTGGGATACGCAGTATTTT. The complete variable domain, with remaining parts taken from reference TRBV5-6 and TRBJ2-3, reads DAGVTQSPTHLIKTRGQQVTLRCSPKSGHDTVSWYQQALGQGPQFIFQYYEEEERQRGNFPDRFSGHQFPNYSSELNVNALLLGDSALYLCASSLRWDTQYFGPGTRLTVL.

This clone turned up a few times. The chain joins TRBV6-1 to TRBJ1-2, with 7 bases fitting TRBD1. This CDR3 has 15 amino acids. V was clipped by 3 bases and J by 4 bases; unmatched bases: 8. Looked up from germline, CDR1 is MNHNS and CDR2 is SASEGT. The CDR3 is CASSDGGQASYGYTF. The CDR3 DNA reads as TGTGCCAGCAGTGATGGAGGACAGGCCTCCTATGGCTACACCTTC.

The sample holds a few counts of this clone. The chain couples TRBV28 to TRBJ1-2; tentatively, D is TRBD1 (5 bases). This CDR3 is built from 13 residues. The germline V gene has CDR1 MDHEN and CDR2 SYDVKM. V lost 3 bases and J lost 3, with 8 bases in between. Here the CDR3 reads CASSLRGDYGYTF. In nucleotides, the CDR3 is TGTGCCAGCAGTTTGCGGGGGGACTATGGCTACACCTTC.

This clone turned up a few times. The gene calls are TRBV2 and TRBJ1-2; possible D gene TRBD1, 6 bases. The germline V gene encodes CDR1 SNHLY and CDR2 FYNNEI. Trimming pared 6 bases from V and 6 bases from J, leaving 14 bases between. The CDR3 consists of 13 residues. CDR3 protein: CASSLGTLNGYTF. In nucleotides, the CDR3 is TGTGCCAGCAGCCTGGGGACACTTAATGGCTACACCTTC.

This clone was observed many times. This chain uses TRBV6-6 with TRBJ2-3; D perhaps matches TRBD1 (6 bases). Germline V CDR1 and CDR2: MNHNY, SVGAGI (reference sequence). CDR3 length: 14 residues. The V gene lost 7 bases and the J gene lost 3 bases, with 14 bases spanning the gap. CDR3 bases: TGTGCCAGCAACCCATCAGGGGAAACAGATACGCAGTATTTT. Its translation is CASNPSGETDTQYF.

This clone was observed at least ten times. The rearrangement joins TRBV11-3 to TRBJ2-5, with D perhaps matching TRBD2 (5 bases). Germline V lookup: CDR1 SGHNT, CDR2 YENEEA. This CDR3 contains 12 residues. V was shortened by 5 bases and J by 5 bases, with 9 bases between the two germline ends. Here the CDR3 reads CASSPRGETQYF. In DNA form, the CDR3 reads TGTGCCAGCAGCCCTAGAGGGGAGACCCAGTACTTC.

This clone was found a few times. The chain is built from TRBV27 and TRBJ2-3; 8 bases are shared with TRBD2. The length of the CDR3 is 16 residues. Germline CDR1 reads MNHEY; CDR2 reads SMNVEV (reference sequence). V lost 0 bases, J lost 7 bases, and 9 bases stayed unmatched. The CDR3 sequence: CASSLSRRGGVHTQYF. The CDR3 DNA reads TGTGCCAGCAGTTTATCGAGACGGGGGGGCGTTCATACGCAGTATTTT.

This clone occurred a few times. The chain has TRBV2 and TRBJ2-3, with 11 bases lining up with TRBD2. V gave up 6 bases and J gave up 9 bases; unmatched junction bases: 8. CDR1 SNHLY and CDR2 FYNNEI come from the germline V gene. This CDR3 spans 14 amino acids. The CDR3: CASRELAGVGTQYF. The CDR3 nucleotides are TGTGCCAGCAGAGAACTAGCGGGAGTAGGCACGCAGTATTTT.

This clone came up a few times. This chain links TRBV9 with TRBJ2-5; 12 positions match TRBD2. Germline V CDR1 and CDR2: SGDLS, YYNGEE. J was trimmed by 5 bases and V by 3 bases; bases with no gene match: 5. This CDR3 region has 15 residues. CDR3 in amino acids: CASSGLAGVPETQYF. CDR3 coding DNA: TGTGCCAGCAGCGGACTAGCGGGAGTCCCGGAGACCCAGTACTTC.

This clone was seen only once. CDR3 bases: TGCGCCAGCAGCTTGAGCCGGACAGTTCCTGGACAGGCCAATGAGCAGTTCTTC. Amino acid sequence: CASSLSRTVPGQANEQFF. This chain joins TRBV5-1 and TRBJ2-1; TRBD1 matches at 7 bases. From germline, CDR1 is SGHRS and CDR2 YFSETQ. The CDR3 extends over 18 amino acids. V dropped 1 base and J dropped 6; count of bases not matched to a gene: 16.

This clone was counted only a few times. V usage is TRBV9 and J usage is TRBJ2-2; 12 bases fit TRBD2. The CDR3 totals 19 residues. Losses at the gene ends were 4 bases for V and 0 bases for J; bases not matched to a gene: 10. Germline-derived CDR1 and CDR2 are SGDLS and YYNGEE. The DNA of the CDR3 is TGTGCCAGCAGCCTCGGGGCTAGCGGGAGGGGTTCGAACACCGGGGAGCTGTTTTTT. Its translation is CASSLGASGRGSNTGELFF. Full variable domain (rest looked up from reference TRBV9 and TRBJ2-2): DSGVTQTPKHLITATGQRVTLRCSPRSGDLSVYWYQQSLDQGLQFLIQYYNGEERAKGNILERFSAQQFPDLHSELNLSSLELGDSALYFCASSLGASGRGSNTGELFFGEGSRLTVL.

The chain recombines TRBV25-1 with TRBJ2-5, with 10 nucleotides matching TRBD1. The CDR3 covers 18 residues. Per the germline V gene, CDR1 is MGHDK and CDR2 is SYGVNS. Unmatched junction bases numbered 15, after V lost 4 bases and J lost 4 bases. DNA of the CDR3: TGTGCCAGCAGTGCCCCCCTAGGACAGGGGGAAGGTCGAGAGACCCAGTACTTC. Translating gives CASSAPLGQGEGRETQYF.

This clone was seen a handful of times. The chain carries TRBV7-2 and TRBJ2-1; TRBD2 might be the D (5 bases). This CDR3 comprises 12 residues. Germline V gives CDR1 SGHTA, CDR2 FQGNSA. The ends were cut back, 1 base at V and 9 bases at J, with 7 bases in the middle. The CDR3 protein is CASSLGAGEQFF. The DNA of the CDR3 is TGTGCCAGCAGCTTAGGGGCGGGTGAGCAGTTCTTC.